Given below is one T cell receptor (beta chain) in context. V lost 6 bases, J lost 10 bases, and 22 bases lay in between. The CDR3 spans 16 residues. Germline V gene sequence: CDR1 LNHDA, CDR2 SQIVND (reference sequence). The data derive from a study of shared T cell receptors in the human thymus. TCRdb keeps only in-frame clones here, not all; method: immunoSEQ multiplex PCR. The profile covers more than 550,000 clones, with 87% appearing a single time and 0.0094% taken by the ten largest. The data also belong to a second study, concerning human thymus T cells. That study reports: Having corrective surgery for congenital heart defects, healthy Finnish infants were the ones who donated. Thymic material originated from resections removed in the course of corrective heart surgery. Unrelated individuals had highly overlapping thymic repertoires, as reported in related research.

Source material: thymocytes. The receptor's source is a boy under two years old with a congenital heart defect. The chain carries TRBV19 and TRBJ1-6, with D possibly being TRBD1 (5 bases). The CDR3 protein is CASRTLSGGSRSPLHF. In DNA, the CDR3 is TGTGCCAGTAGAACATTAAGCGGGGGAAGTCGGTCACCCCTCCACTTT.